The clone carrying this T cell receptor (beta chain) has a handful of counts. The entry originates in a study of OX40 agonist ivuxolimab in advanced cancers. As for the study in general: Recorded diagnoses for dose-escalation patients were hepatocellular carcinoma, melanoma, renal cell or head and neck cancer. Those enrolled were 82.7% male, with a mean age of 60 years and ages from roughly 20 to 85. Enrollees could have had prior anti-PD-1, anti-PD-L1 or anti-CTLA-4 therapy, which under 50% had received. Three patients had partial responses: one hepatocellular carcinoma, two cutaneous melanoma.

Libraries were prepared by immunoSEQ multiplex PCR; TCRdb keeps only in-frame clonotypes and omits some of them. Among 70,000 to 85,000 clones listed, 87% were seen once. The sequence was obtained from an adult with an advanced solid tumor such as melanoma, head and neck, liver or kidney cancer. Source: CD4+ or CD8+ T cells sorted from blood, taken in a trial of the OX40 agonist ivuxolimab.

CDR3 sequence reads: CASSQSGDEQFF. The CDR3 nucleotides read TGTGCCAGCAGCCAATCGGGGGATGAGCAGTTCTTC. This chain links TRBV16 with TRBJ2-1; D could derive from TRBD1 or TRBD2 (5 bases each). V lost 0 bases, J lost 8 bases, and 5 bases lay in between. This CDR3 spans 12 amino acids. Germline-derived CDR1 and CDR2 are KGHSY and FQNENV.